This T cell receptor beta chain originates from a study of early T cells in non-severe SARS-CoV-2 infection. About the research overall: The input, bulk RNA from unsorted whole blood, was sequenced, and chains were unpaired. Study-wide results and caveats: There was a bias toward anti-spike CD8 responses in VDJdb matching, which missed private and CD4 specificities.

This clonotype appeared many times. The antigen is not known. Losses at the gene ends were 1 base for V and 0 bases for J; bases not matched to a gene: 10. Germline-derived CDR1 and CDR2 are SGHDN and FVKESK. The CDR3 has 18 amino acids. Individual cDNA molecules each received unique molecular identifiers attached to them. Each CDR3 protein is one row after TCRdb ran MiXCR on the 5' RACE reads. The sample holds roughly 43,000 distinct CDR3 sequences, roughly 5% seen once. This specimen consisted of whole blood, obtained at baseline. This receptor was identified in an adult who was a healthcare worker with PCR-confirmed SARS-CoV-2 infection or an uninfected control (not recorded which). This chain uses TRBV14 with TRBJ2-7, with 9 positions matching TRBD2. This CDR3 is CASSQGGRGTWSSYEQYF. The CDR3 DNA reads TGTGCCAGCAGCCAAGGCGGGAGGGGGACGTGGAGCTCCTACGAGCAGTACTTC.